The 32 T cell receptor beta chains listed next were all sequenced from one sample in a study of T-cell memory formation after mild COVID-19. MiXCR, run by TCRdb on the 5' RACE reads, gives a single entry per CDR3 protein. The table includes 450,000 or so distinct CDR3 sequences, around 20% detected once. The material sequenced was PBMCs or a T cell subset sorted from them (not recorded which). These receptors all stem from an adult woman who had mild COVID-19 (a few samples of this study predate the infection). Cell type and time point are not known.

This clonotype was recorded a few times. This sequence joins TRBV7-9 and TRBJ1-5; TRBD1 aligns across 9 bases. The J segment lost 4 bases and the V segment lost 1 base, leaving 5 bases of the junction unmatched. The CDR3 is made up of 16 amino acids. The germline V gene encodes CDR1 SEHNR and CDR2 FQNEAQ (reference sequence). In nucleotides, the CDR3 is TGTGCCAGCAGCTTAGACAGGGGGCAAACGAATCAGCCCCAGCATTTT. Translation gives CASSLDRGQTNQPQHF. The variable domain in full, completed from reference TRBV7-9 and TRBJ1-5, reads DTGVSQNPRHKITKRGQNVTFRCDPISEHNRLYWYRQTLGQGPEFLTYFQNEAQLEKSRLLSDRFSAERPKGSFSTLEIQRTEQGDSAMYLCASSLDRGQTNQPQHFGDGTRLSIL.

The rearrangement uses TRBV20-1 and TRBJ2-2, with TRBD2 matching 12 bases. The CDR3 extends over 18 amino acids. V gave up 5 bases and J gave up 4 bases; unmatched junction bases: 14. Germline-derived CDR1 and CDR2 are DFQATT and SNEGSKA (reference sequence). CDR3 sequence (DNA): TGCAGTGCTTACCCCGGGGCTAGCGGGGGGGCGATCACCGGGGAGCTGTTTTTT. Translated: CSAYPGASGGAITGELFF.

This clonotype has just a few counts. The rearrangement joins TRBV5-1 to TRBJ1-2; no clear D gene. This CDR3 has 14 amino acids. Trimming removed 4 bases from V and 3 bases from J, with 13 bases in between. CDR1 and CDR2 from the germline V gene are SGHRS and YFSETQ. The CDR3: CASSGVGVDYGYTF. In DNA, the CDR3 is TGCGCCAGCAGCGGAGTCGGGGTGGACTATGGCTACACCTTC.

This clonotype was seen a few times. CDR3 residues: CSARVPGPDSGGYTF. Here the CDR3 DNA reads TGCAGTGCTAGAGTCCCGGGACCGGACAGTGGTGGCTACACCTTC. The chain joins TRBV20-1 to TRBJ1-2; D is possibly TRBD1 (6 bases). CDR3 length: 15 residues. Between the trimmed V and J ends, which lost 1 base and 7 bases, there was a span of 19 bases. The V gene's germline CDR1 is DFQATT and CDR2 SNEGSKA (reference sequence).

The J gene is TRBJ2-1, the V gene TRBV24-1; the D call may be TRBD1 or TRBD2 (5 bases each). In germline, CDR1 is KGHDR, CDR2 SFDVKD. CDR3 length: 15 amino acids. V was shortened by 5 bases and J by 6 bases, with 16 bases between the two germline ends. CDR3 DNA sequence: TGTGCCACCAGTGCGGAGGACAAGCGTGGCAATGAGCAGTTCTTC. It codes for CATSAEDKRGNEQFF.

This clonotype came up many times. The rearrangement uses TRBV2 and TRBJ2-2, with 12 bases matching TRBD2. CDR1 SNHLY and CDR2 FYNNEI come from the germline V gene. The CDR3 runs to 15 residues. J gave up 8 bases and V 6 bases, and 7 bases lay outside the gene matches. The CDR3 sequence is CASSGLAGTAGELFF. Here the CDR3 DNA reads TGTGCCAGCAGCGGACTAGCGGGGACCGCTGGGGAGCTGTTTTTT.

This clonotype was counted a few times. The chain recombines TRBV4-1 with TRBJ2-3; 14 positions agree with TRBD2. CDR3 length: 17 residues. Germline assignment: CDR1 MGHRA and CDR2 YSYEKL. The V and J ends lost 3 bases and 1 base, in that order; junction bases with no gene match: 3. The chain's CDR3 is CASSHPGLAGGTDTQYF. The DNA of the CDR3 is TGCGCCAGCAGCCATCCGGGACTAGCGGGGGGCACAGATACGCAGTATTTT.

The J gene is TRBJ2-1, the V gene TRBV6-4, with TRBD2 identical over 12 bases. Trimming took 0 bases from V and 0 from J; bases not matched to a gene: 12. This CDR3 comprises 21 residues. Germline V lookup: CDR1 MRHNA, CDR2 SNTAGT. The CDR3 DNA sequence: TGTGCCAGCAGTGACTCGGCGGTGGCTAGCGGGGGGGCGAGCTCCTACAATGAGCAGTTCTTC. It specifies CASSDSAVASGGASSYNEQFF.

This clonotype has only a few counts. The chain uses TRBV15 and TRBJ2-7, with D possibly matching TRBD2 (5 bases). Trimming took off 3 bases at V and 5 bases at J, with 14 bases between the two ends. CDR3 length: 14 residues. Germline V gives CDR1 LNHNV, CDR2 YYDKDF (reference sequence). DNA for the CDR3: TGTGCCACCAGCAGGCGAGGGTTTTCCGACGAGCAGTACTTC. This gives the protein CATSRRGFSDEQYF.

V and J are TRBV6-2 or TRBV6-3 and TRBJ2-3; weak D call: TRBD2 (6 bases). V lost 3 bases and J 2 bases, leaving 12 bases between the germline ends. Per germline, CDR1 MNHEY and CDR2 SVGEGT. The CDR3 spans 15 residues. Written as DNA, the CDR3 is TGTGCCAGCAGTTATCTCGGGACTTCCACAGATACGCAGTATTTT. It codes for CASSYLGTSTDTQYF.

The chain has TRBV30 and TRBJ1-1; possibly TRBD1 for D (6 bases). The CDR3 has 14 residues. Germline CDR1 and CDR2: GTSNPN and SVGIG (reference sequence). V was pared by 0 bases and J by 1 base, with 9 bases between. This CDR3 is CAWSVGGGNTEAFF. The CDR3 DNA reads as TGTGCCTGGAGTGTAGGGGGTGGGAACACTGAAGCTTTCTTT.

This clonotype was detected many times. The CDR3 DNA reads TGTGCCATCAATGGCGGGAGAAATGAGCAGTTCTTC. Amino acids: CAINGGRNEQFF. V usage is TRBV10-3 and J usage is TRBJ2-1; TRBD2 agrees at 7 bases. The junction had 4 bases not matched to a gene; V was cut back by 7 bases and J by 7 bases. The length of the CDR3 is 12 residues. Germline CDR1 and CDR2: ENHRY and SYGVKD.

This clonotype occurred a few times. The rearrangement links TRBV6-4 to TRBJ1-2; 8 bases fit TRBD1. The V and J ends lost 10 bases and 4 bases, in that order; junction bases with no gene match: 20. Per germline, CDR1 MRHNA and CDR2 SNTAGT. This CDR3 is 17 amino acids long. Written as DNA, the CDR3 is TGTGCCACTTACCGGGACAGGTATCCCCCCGCCCTCTATGGCTACACCTTC. This sequence encodes CATYRDRYPPALYGYTF.

The chain joins TRBV30 to TRBJ2-3; D is perhaps TRBD2 (6 bases). Trimming removed 2 bases at V and 4 bases at J, with 10 bases between. Germline V gives CDR1 GTSNPN, CDR2 SVGIG (reference sequence). The CDR3 has 13 amino acids. For the CDR3, the DNA is TGTGCCTGGAGTCCCGGAGGGGCAGATACGCAGTATTTT. Its protein is CAWSPGGADTQYF.

This clonotype was detected only a few times. The rearrangement links TRBV6-5 to TRBJ2-7, with 9 positions matching TRBD2. CDR1 and CDR2 from the germline V gene are MNHEY and SVGAGI. The junction had 2 bases not matched to a gene; V was cut back by 2 bases and J by 0 bases. This CDR3 has 15 amino acids. CDR3 bases: TGTGCCAGCAGTTACAGCGGGGGGAGCTCCTACGAGCAGTACTTC. Its protein is CASSYSGGSSYEQYF.

This chain uses TRBV11-3 with TRBJ2-1, with D possibly TRBD1 on 6 matching bases. The CDR3 contains 15 residues. The germline V gene encodes CDR1 SGHNT and CDR2 YENEEA. The germline V and J ends were trimmed by 5 bases and 2 bases, with 13 bases remaining between them. The CDR3 protein is CASSPAGTTYNEQFF. The CDR3 DNA follows: TGTGCCAGCAGCCCGGCCGGGACAACCTACAATGAGCAGTTCTTC.

This sequence joins TRBV12-3 or TRBV12-4 and TRBJ1-6; D remains ambiguous. The CDR3 runs 13 residues. Trimming removed 3 bases at V and 9 bases at J, with 9 bases between. Here the CDR3 DNA reads TGTGCCAGCAGTTTGACCTTTTCTTCACCCCTCCACTTT. Translating gives CASSLTFSSPLHF.

This rearrangement joins TRBV3-1 to TRBJ1-4, with D perhaps matching TRBD1 (5 bases). This CDR3 comprises 17 residues. Trimming pared 0 bases from V and 0 bases from J, leaving 11 bases between. CDR1 and CDR2 from the germline V gene are LGHDT and YNNKEL (reference sequence). The chain's CDR3 is CASSQEGRGATNEKLFF. The CDR3 DNA is TGTGCCAGCAGCCAAGAGGGACGGGGTGCAACTAATGAAAAACTGTTTTTT. Filled out from reference TRBV3-1 and TRBJ1-4, the complete variable domain reads DTAVSQTPKYLVTQMGNDKSIKCEQNLGHDTMYWYKQDSKKFLKIMFSYNNKELIINETVPNRFSPKSPDKAHLNLHINSLELGDSAVYFCASSQEGRGATNEKLFFGSGTQLSVL.

V usage is TRBV4-1 and J usage is TRBJ2-7; 7 bases line up with TRBD2. This CDR3 comprises 13 residues. Losses at the gene ends were 10 bases for V and 0 bases for J; bases not matched to a gene: 6. Germline values: CDR1 MGHRA, CDR2 YSYEKL. CDR3 in amino acids: CATSAGDSYEQYF. The CDR3 DNA reads as TGCGCCACTTCGGCGGGGGACTCCTACGAGCAGTACTTC.

This chain uses TRBV24-1 with TRBJ2-7, with no clear D. The CDR3 length is 14 residues. The germline CDR1 and CDR2 sequences are KGHDR and SFDVKD. The ends were cut back, 4 bases at V and 3 bases at J, with 12 bases in the middle. CDR3 in DNA: TGTGCCACCAGTGACCCCGGGTCTGTCTACGAGCAGTACTTC. Translated: CATSDPGSVYEQYF.

This clonotype was seen a few times. V and J are TRBV7-2 and TRBJ2-3; 8 positions match TRBD2. Germline-derived CDR1 and CDR2 are SGHTA and FQGNSA. The CDR3 loop spans 14 amino acids. V lost 5 bases, J lost 13 bases, and 14 bases stayed unmatched. CDR3 sequence reads: CASSPSQAGVAKYF. CDR3 DNA sequence: TGTGCCAGCAGCCCAAGTCAAGCGGGAGTGGCAAAGTATTTT.

This clonotype has only a few counts. The rearrangement joins TRBV12-3 or TRBV12-4 to TRBJ1-1; D unresolved. Trimming removed 5 bases from V and 4 bases from J, with 8 bases in between. The CDR3 sequence is 12 residues long. The chain's CDR3 is CASSAYSTEAFF. DNA for the CDR3: TGTGCCAGCAGTGCATACAGCACTGAAGCTTTCTTT.

This clonotype has more than one count but fewer than ten. The CDR3 spells CASRPGGPLDEQFF. CDR3 sequence (DNA): TGTGCCAGCAGGCCGGGGGGACCACTTGATGAGCAGTTCTTC. This chain links TRBV28 with TRBJ2-1, with 7 positions matching TRBD2. CDR3 length equals 14 residues. Germline assignment: CDR1 MDHEN and CDR2 SYDVKM. V was pared by 6 bases and J by 8 bases, with 10 bases of the junction left unmatched.

Only one count was recorded for this clonotype. This chain joins TRBV2 and TRBJ2-7; 9 nucleotides align to TRBD1. This CDR3 spans 14 amino acids. The V segment lost 8 bases and the J segment 1 base; nucleotides outside the gene matches: 6. Germline CDR1 reads SNHLY; CDR2 reads FYNNEI. DNA for the CDR3: TGTGCCAGCCTCCGGGACAGGGCATCCTACGAGCAGTACTTC. This encodes CASLRDRASYEQYF.

This chain joins TRBV11-2 and TRBJ2-1, with D uncertain. The CDR3 runs to 13 residues. V dropped 5 bases and J dropped 8 bases, with 13 bases sitting between them. CDR1 is SGHAT, CDR2 FQNNGV, per germline. The CDR3 DNA is TGTGCCAGCAGCCTATGGTCCGGGTATGAGCAGTTCTTC. Protein sequence: CASSLWSGYEQFF. Filled out from reference TRBV11-2 and TRBJ2-1, the complete variable domain reads EAGVAQSPRYKIIEKRQSVAFWCNPISGHATLYWYQQILGQGPKLLIQFQNNGVVDDSQLPKDRFSAERLKGVDSTLKIQPAKLEDSAVYLCASSLWSGYEQFFGPGTRLTVL.

DNA of the CDR3: TGCAGTGCTAGAGAAGGGACAGCGCTGAATCAGCCCCAGCATTTT. Its protein product is CSAREGTALNQPQHF. J is TRBJ1-5 and V is TRBV20-1; 7 nucleotides agree with TRBD1. There are 15 residues in the CDR3. J lost 4 bases, V lost 0 bases, and 6 bases had no gene match. Germline V gives CDR1 DFQATT, CDR2 SNEGSKA (reference sequence).

In its sample, this clonotype was seen a few times. The chain links TRBV7-6 to TRBJ1-1; unclear D gene. In germline, CDR1 is SGHVS, CDR2 FNYEAQ. Trimming took off 5 bases at V and 1 base at J, with 11 bases between the two ends. This CDR3 is built from 14 residues. CDR3 sequence (DNA): TGTGCCAGCAGCCCGAACACTGCGAACACTGAAGCTTTCTTT. Translation: CASSPNTANTEAFF.

This clonotype was detected ten times or more. The chain combines TRBV10-3 with TRBJ2-1; no firm D call. The CDR3 has 13 residues. The ends were cut back, 10 bases at V and 1 base at J, with 11 bases in the middle. Germline V gene data show CDR1 as ENHRY and CDR2 as SYGVKD. CDR3 residues: CATSLSSYNEQFF. CDR3 nucleotides: TGTGCCACCTCCCTGTCGTCCTACAATGAGCAGTTCTTC.

This clonotype was counted only a few times. The DNA for the CDR3 is TGTGCCAGCAGTAGCCTAGCGGAGTACATTCAGTACTTC. This codes for CASSSLAEYIQYF. This chain connects TRBV12-3 or TRBV12-4 to TRBJ2-4; 7 nucleotides agree with TRBD2. This CDR3 has 13 residues. V lost 5 bases, J lost 8 bases, and 6 bases stayed unmatched.

The chain joins TRBV7-2 to TRBJ2-3, with 11 bases that match TRBD1. This CDR3 has 15 residues. From germline, CDR1 is SGHTA and CDR2 FQGNSA. Trimming removed 3 bases from V and 5 bases from J; junction bases left unmatched: 4. In nucleotides, the CDR3 is TGTGCCAGCAGCTTCAGGACAGGGGGCAAAGATACGCAGTATTTT. Translation: CASSFRTGGKDTQYF.

The V gene is TRBV12-3 or TRBV12-4, the J gene TRBJ1-1; perhaps TRBD1 as D (5 bases). Between the trimmed V and J ends, which lost 6 bases and 5 bases, there was a span of 19 bases. The CDR3 runs 15 residues. DNA for the CDR3: TGTGCCAGCAGCCCCGTTTTGGCAGGGCGAACTGAAGCTTTCTTT. This sequence encodes CASSPVLAGRTEAFF.

This clonotype turned up a few times. The chain couples TRBV5-8 to TRBJ2-1; D is unresolved. Germline CDR1 is SGHTS and CDR2 is YDEGEE. The CDR3 has 11 residues. Deletions cut 1 base from V and 8 bases from J, with 4 bases between. This CDR3 is CASSLKYEQFF. The CDR3 DNA is TGTGCCAGCAGCTTGAAGTATGAGCAGTTCTTC.